Presented here are 6 T cell receptor beta chains from one specimen sequenced in a study of prognosis after radiotherapy for stage I lung cancer. Template was genomic DNA; TCR beta CDR3 amplified in two multiplex PCR rounds. Amplification in first-round PCR relied on primers specific to each TRBV and TRBJ gene. Each CDR3 protein gets one entry after TCRdb re-called the multiplex PCR reads with MiXCR. The sample records about 34,000 distinct CDR3 sequences, more than 30% being singletons. Sample: PBMCs, taken before or after stereotactic body radiation therapy (not recorded which). All receptors come from a donor aged 50 or older with non-small cell lung cancer.

This clonotype turned up a few times. The gene calls are TRBV19 and TRBJ2-4, with a weak D call TRBD2 (5 bases). CDR1 and CDR2 (germline): LNHDA, SQIVND (reference sequence). V lost 5 bases to trimming and J lost 0 bases, with 17 bases between them. The CDR3 sequence is 17 residues long. CDR3 DNA: TGTGCCAGTAGTGACGTAATATCTAGCATAGCCAAAAACATTCAGTACTTC. The encoded protein is CASSDVISSIAKNIQYF.

This clonotype was seen repeatedly, ten times or more. The chain uses TRBV5-6 and TRBJ2-2; TRBD2 is a possible D gene (5 bases). V was cut by 5 bases and J by 7 bases, with 12 bases left in between. Germline loops: CDR1 SGHDT, CDR2 YYEEEE. CDR3 size: 13 residues. The CDR3 is CASRLDGSGELFF. CDR3 in DNA: TGTGCCAGCAGACTAGACGGAAGCGGGGAGCTGTTTTTT.

There are many counts of this clonotype. The gene calls are TRBV11-2 and TRBJ2-1; D gene uncertain. Per germline, CDR1 SGHAT and CDR2 FQNNGV. Trimming cost V 2 bases and J 3 bases, with 8 bases left between them. The CDR3 consists of 14 residues. CDR3 DNA sequence: TGTGCCAGCAGCTTAAAGGGCATCTACAATGAGCAGTTCTTC. It encodes CASSLKGIYNEQFF.

The table lists this clonotype with many counts. The V call is TRBV6-1, the J call TRBJ1-1; D is possibly TRBD1 (6 bases). This CDR3 is built from 13 residues. Looked up from germline, CDR1 is MNHNS and CDR2 is SASEGT. Trimming stripped 3 bases from V and 11 bases from J, with 16 bases between. DNA for the CDR3: TGTGCCAGCAGTGACCTCCACCGGGACACCGCTTTCTTT. Amino acids: CASSDLHRDTAFF.

This clonotype has at least ten counts. J is TRBJ1-5 and V is TRBV2; D remains unclear. CDR3 length equals 15 residues. Germline V gene sequence: CDR1 SNHLY, CDR2 FYNNEI. Trimming took off 1 base at V and 9 bases at J, with 16 bases between the two ends. The CDR3 reads CASSEDDQPRRPQHF. The CDR3 coding sequence is TGTGCCAGCAGTGAAGATGACCAACCCAGGCGGCCCCAGCATTTT. The full variable domain, with the rest looked up from reference TRBV2 and TRBJ1-5, is EPEVTQTPSHQVTQMGQEVILRCVPISNHLYFYWYRQILGQKVEFLVSFYNNEISEKSEIFDDQFSVERPDGSNFTLKIRSTKLEDSAMYFCASSEDDQPRRPQHFGDGTRLSIL.

This clonotype showed up many times. The chain is built from TRBV5-5 and TRBJ1-3; D gene uncertain. The V and J ends lost 1 base and 0 bases respectively, with 8 bases between them. Germline loops: CDR1 SGHKS, CDR2 YYEKEE (reference sequence). The CDR3 is 15 amino acids. The CDR3 nucleotides read TGTGCCAGCAGCTTGTTGGCCAGCTCTGGAAACACCATATATTTT. Translated: CASSLLASSGNTIYF.